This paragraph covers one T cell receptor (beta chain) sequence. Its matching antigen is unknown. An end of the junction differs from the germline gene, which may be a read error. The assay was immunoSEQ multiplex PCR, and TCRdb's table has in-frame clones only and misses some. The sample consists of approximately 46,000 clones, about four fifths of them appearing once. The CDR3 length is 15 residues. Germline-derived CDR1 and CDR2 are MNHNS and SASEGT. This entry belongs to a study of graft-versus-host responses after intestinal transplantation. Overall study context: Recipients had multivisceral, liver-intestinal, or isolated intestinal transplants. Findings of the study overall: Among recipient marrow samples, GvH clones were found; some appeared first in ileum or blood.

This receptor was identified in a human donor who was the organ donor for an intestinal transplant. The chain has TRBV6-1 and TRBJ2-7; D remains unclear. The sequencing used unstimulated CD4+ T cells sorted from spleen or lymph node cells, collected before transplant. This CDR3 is CASSEWVSVPYGQYF. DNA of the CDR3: TGTGCCAGCAGTGAATGGGTCTCCGTTCCCTACGGGCAGTACTTC.